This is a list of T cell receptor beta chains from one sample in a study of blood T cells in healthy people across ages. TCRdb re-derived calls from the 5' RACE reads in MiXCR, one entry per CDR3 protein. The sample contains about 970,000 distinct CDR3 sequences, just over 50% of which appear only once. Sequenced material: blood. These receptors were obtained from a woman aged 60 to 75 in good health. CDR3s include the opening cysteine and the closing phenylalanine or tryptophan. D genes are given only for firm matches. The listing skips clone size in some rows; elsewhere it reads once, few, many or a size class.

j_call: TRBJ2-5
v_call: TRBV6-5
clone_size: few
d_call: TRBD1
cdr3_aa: CASSYYRGQETQYF
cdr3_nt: TGTGCCAGCAGTTACTACAGGGGCCAGGAGACCCAGTACTTC

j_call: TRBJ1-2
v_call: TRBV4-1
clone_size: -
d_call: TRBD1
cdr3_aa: CASSQGQGSSLHGYTF
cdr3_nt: TGCGCCAGCAGCCAGGGACAGGGAAGTTCGCTGCATGGCTACACCTTC

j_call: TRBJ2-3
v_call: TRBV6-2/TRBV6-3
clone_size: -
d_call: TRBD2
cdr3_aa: CASSDFPPLTSGGGPDTQYF
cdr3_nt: TGTGCCAGCAGTGACTTCCCTCCCTTGACTAGCGGGGGGGGGCCAGATACGCAGTATTTT

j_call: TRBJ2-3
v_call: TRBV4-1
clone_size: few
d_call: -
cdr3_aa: CASSRKGAGGGTDTQYF
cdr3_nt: TGCGCCAGCAGCCGTAAGGGCGCCGGAGGGGGCACAGATACGCAGTATTTT

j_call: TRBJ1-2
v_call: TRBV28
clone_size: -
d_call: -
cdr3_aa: CASSYPSWGANYGYTF
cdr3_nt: TGTGCCAGCAGTTATCCATCATGGGGAGCTAACTATGGCTACACCTTC

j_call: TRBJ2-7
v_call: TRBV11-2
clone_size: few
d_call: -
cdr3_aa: CASSDRREGEQYF
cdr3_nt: TGTGCCAGCAGCGACAGACGAGAGGGCGAGCAGTACTTC

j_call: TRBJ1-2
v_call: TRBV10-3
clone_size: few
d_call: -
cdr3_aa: CAISESLTTNYGYTF
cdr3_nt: TGTGCCATCAGTGAGTCCCTAACTACTAACTATGGCTACACCTTC

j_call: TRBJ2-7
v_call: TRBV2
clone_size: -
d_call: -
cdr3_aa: CATTGGNEQYF
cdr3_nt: TGTGCCACGACAGGCGGTAATGAGCAGTACTTC

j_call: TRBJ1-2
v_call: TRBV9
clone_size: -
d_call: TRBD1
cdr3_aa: CASRGPTGGNGYTF
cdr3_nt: TGTGCCAGCAGAGGACCTACAGGGGGGAACGGCTACACCTTC

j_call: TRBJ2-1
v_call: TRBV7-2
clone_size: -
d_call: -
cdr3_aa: CASSITSYNEQFF
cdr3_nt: TGTGCCAGCAGCATAACTAGCTACAATGAGCAGTTCTTC

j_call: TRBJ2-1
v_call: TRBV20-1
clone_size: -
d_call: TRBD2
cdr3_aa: CSARKGTSGTYEQFF
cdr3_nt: TGCAGTGCTCGTAAAGGGACTAGCGGGACCTATGAGCAGTTCTTC

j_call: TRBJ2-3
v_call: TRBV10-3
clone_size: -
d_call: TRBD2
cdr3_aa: CAIRGTSGRARLTDTQYF
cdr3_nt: TGTGCCATCAGAGGGACTAGCGGGAGGGCTAGACTGACGGATACGCAGTATTTT

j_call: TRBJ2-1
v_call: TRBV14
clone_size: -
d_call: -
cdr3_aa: CASSQVNRRANEQFF
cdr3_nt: TGTGCCAGCAGCCAAGTGAACAGGCGTGCAAATGAGCAGTTCTTC

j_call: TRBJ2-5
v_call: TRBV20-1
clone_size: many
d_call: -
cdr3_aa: CSARDRQTQYF
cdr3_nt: TGCAGTGCTAGAGATCGACAGACCCAGTACTTC

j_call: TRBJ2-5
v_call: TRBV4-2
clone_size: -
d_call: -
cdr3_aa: CASSQVQGGEETQYF
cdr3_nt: TGTGCCAGCAGCCAAGTCCAGGGGGGAGAAGAGACCCAGTACTTC

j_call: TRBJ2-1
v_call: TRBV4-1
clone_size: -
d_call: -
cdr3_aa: CASSQDRVARGSFF
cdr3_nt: -

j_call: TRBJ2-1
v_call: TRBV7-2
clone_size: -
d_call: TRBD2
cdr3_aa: CASSLEFSGYNEQFF
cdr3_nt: TGTGCCAGCAGCTTAGAATTTAGCGGGTACAATGAGCAGTTCTTC

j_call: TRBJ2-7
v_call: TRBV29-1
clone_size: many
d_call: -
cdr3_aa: CSVDGRGGYEQYF
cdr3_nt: TGCAGCGTTGATGGCAGGGGCGGCTACGAGCAGTACTTC

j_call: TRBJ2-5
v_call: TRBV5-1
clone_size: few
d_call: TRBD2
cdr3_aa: CASSRGLAVQETQYF
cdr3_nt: TGCGCCAGCAGCCGGGGACTAGCGGTCCAAGAGACCCAGTACTTC

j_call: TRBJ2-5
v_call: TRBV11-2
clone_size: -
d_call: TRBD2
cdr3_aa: CASSAGLAGLETQYF
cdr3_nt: TGTGCCAGCAGCGCAGGACTAGCGGGTCTTGAGACCCAGTACTTC

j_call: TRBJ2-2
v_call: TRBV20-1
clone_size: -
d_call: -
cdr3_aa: CSATLLGAGELFF
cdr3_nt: TGCAGTGCTACCCTTCTTGGGGCAGGGGAGCTGTTTTTT

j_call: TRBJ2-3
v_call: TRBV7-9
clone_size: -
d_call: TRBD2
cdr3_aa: CASSSALAGGQTDTQYF
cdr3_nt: TGTGCCAGCAGCTCCGCCCTAGCGGGAGGTCAAACAGATACGCAGTATTTT

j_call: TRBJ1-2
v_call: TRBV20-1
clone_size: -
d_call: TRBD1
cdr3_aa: CSARNPMEGAYGYTF
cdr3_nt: TGCAGTGCTAGAAATCCGATGGAGGGGGCATATGGCTACACCTTC

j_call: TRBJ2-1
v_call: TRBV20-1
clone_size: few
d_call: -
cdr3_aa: CSAREGDHEQFF
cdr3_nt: TGCAGTGCTAGAGAAGGGGACCATGAGCAGTTCTTC

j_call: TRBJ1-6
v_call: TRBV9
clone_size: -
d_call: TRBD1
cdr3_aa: CASSVTGTENSPLHF
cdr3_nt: TGTGCCAGCAGCGTAACCGGGACAGAGAATTCACCCCTCCACTTT

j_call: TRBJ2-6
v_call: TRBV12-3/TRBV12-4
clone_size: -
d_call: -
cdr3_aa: CASSLDGRNPGANVLTF
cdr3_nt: TGTGCCAGCAGTTTAGATGGAAGAAACCCTGGGGCCAACGTCCTGACTTTC

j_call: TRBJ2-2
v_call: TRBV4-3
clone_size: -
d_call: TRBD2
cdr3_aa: CASSLAGGWTGELFF
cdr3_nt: TGCGCCAGCAGTTTGGCGGGAGGTTGGACCGGGGAGCTGTTTTTT

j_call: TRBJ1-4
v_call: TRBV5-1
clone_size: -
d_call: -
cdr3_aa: CASSLFGQGGEKLFF
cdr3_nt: TGCGCCAGCAGCTTGTTCGGGCAGGGCGGTGAAAAACTGTTTTTT

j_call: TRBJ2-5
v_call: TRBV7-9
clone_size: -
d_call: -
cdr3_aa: CASSPKSGETQYF
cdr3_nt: TGTGCCAGCAGCCCTAAATCGGGGGAGACCCAGTACTTC

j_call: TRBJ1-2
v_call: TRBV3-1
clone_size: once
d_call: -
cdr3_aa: CASGGTSRGSGYGYTF
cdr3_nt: TGTGCCAGCGGTGGCACCAGCCGGGGGAGCGGCTATGGCTACACCTTC

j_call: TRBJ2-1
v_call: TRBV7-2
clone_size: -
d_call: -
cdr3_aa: CAGSRRDGQFF
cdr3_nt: TGTGCCGGCAGCCGCCGGGACGGTCAGTTCTTC

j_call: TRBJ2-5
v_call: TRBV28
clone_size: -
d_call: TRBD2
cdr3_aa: CASIRLAGDQETQYF
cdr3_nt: TGTGCCAGCATCAGACTAGCGGGAGACCAAGAGACCCAGTACTTC

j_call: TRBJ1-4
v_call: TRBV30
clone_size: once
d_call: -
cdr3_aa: CAWTAFGEKLFF
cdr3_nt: TGTGCCTGGACGGCGTTTGGTGAAAAACTGTTTTTT

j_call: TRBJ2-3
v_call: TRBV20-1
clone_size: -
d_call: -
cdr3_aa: CSASSSFPDTQYF
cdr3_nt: TGCAGTGCTTCCTCTAGCTTCCCAGATACGCAGTATTTT

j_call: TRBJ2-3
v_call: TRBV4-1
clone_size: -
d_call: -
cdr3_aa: CASSQVVIWERYSNQPQYF
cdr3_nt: TGCGCCAGCAGCCAAGTCGTTATTTGGGAACGATATAGCAATCAGCCCCAGTATTTT

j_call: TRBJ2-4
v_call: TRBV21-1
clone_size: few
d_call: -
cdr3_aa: CASSNEKTGPSKHIQYF
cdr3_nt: TGTGCCAGCAGCAATGAGAAGACAGGCCCGTCCAAGCACATTCAGTACTTC

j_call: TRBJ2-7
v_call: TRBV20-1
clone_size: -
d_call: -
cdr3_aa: CSARAAGFTGEQYF
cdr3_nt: TGCAGTGCTAGAGCCGCCGGATTCACCGGCGAGCAGTACTTC

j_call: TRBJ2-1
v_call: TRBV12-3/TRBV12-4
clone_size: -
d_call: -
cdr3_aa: CASSLDGLSAYDEQFF
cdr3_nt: TGTGCCAGCAGTTTAGACGGACTGAGCGCCTACGATGAGCAGTTCTTC

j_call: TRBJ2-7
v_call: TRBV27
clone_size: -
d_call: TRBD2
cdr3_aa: CASSRRESYEQYF
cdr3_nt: TGTGCCAGCAGCCGGCGGGAGTCATACGAGCAGTACTTC

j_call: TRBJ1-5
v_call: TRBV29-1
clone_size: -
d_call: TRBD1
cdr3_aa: CSVTTGGRYSNQPQHF
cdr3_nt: TGCAGCGTTACGACAGGGGGCCGATATAGCAATCAGCCCCAGCATTTT

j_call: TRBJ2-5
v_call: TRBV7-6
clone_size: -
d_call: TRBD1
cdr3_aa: CASSLETPGGGETQYF
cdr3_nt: TGTGCCAGCAGCTTAGAAACCCCAGGGGGCGGGGAGACCCAGTACTTC

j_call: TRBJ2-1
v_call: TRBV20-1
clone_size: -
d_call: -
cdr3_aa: CSAKGDISHNEQFF
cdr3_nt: TGCAGTGCCAAAGGGGACATCTCCCACAATGAGCAGTTCTTC

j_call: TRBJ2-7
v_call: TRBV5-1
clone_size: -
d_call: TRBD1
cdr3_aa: CASSFQGDRYYEQYF
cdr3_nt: TGCGCCAGCAGCTTCCAGGGGGACAGGTACTACGAGCAGTACTTC

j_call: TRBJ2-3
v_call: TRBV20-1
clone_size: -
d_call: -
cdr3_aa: CSARQTTDTQYF
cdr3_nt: TGCAGTGCTAGACAGACCACAGATACGCAGTATTTT

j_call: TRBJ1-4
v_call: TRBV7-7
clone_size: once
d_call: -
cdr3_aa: CASSLLGGAEEKLFF
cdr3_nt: TGTGCCAGCAGCCTCCTAGGTGGTGCGGAGGAAAAACTGTTTTTT

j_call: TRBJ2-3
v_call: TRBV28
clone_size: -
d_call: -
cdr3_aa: CASSPRGFMDTQYF
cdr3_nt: TGTGCCAGCAGTCCGAGGGGGTTCATGGATACGCAGTATTTT

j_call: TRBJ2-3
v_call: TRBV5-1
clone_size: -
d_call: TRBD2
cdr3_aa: CASSLFAASGGTDTQYF
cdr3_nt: TGCGCCAGCAGCTTGTTCGCGGCTAGCGGAGGAACAGATACGCAGTATTTT

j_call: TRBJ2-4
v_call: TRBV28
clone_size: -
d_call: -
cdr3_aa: CASSGGALLVEQYF
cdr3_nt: TGTGCCAGCAGTGGGGGGGCCCTTTTGGTGGAGCAGTACTTC

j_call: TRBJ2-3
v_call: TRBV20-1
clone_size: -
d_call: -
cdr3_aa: CGAPGGDTQYF
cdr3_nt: TGCGGCGCTCCCGGGGGAGATACGCAGTATTTT

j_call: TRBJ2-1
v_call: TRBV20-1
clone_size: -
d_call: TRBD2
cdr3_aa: CSAPTTGGRWNEQFF
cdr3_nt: TGCAGTGCCCCTACGACGGGAGGTCGTTGGAATGAGCAGTTCTTC

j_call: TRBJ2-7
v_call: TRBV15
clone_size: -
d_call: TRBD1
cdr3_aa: CATSREGQGAYEQYF
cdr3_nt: TGTGCCACCAGCAGAGAAGGACAGGGGGCCTACGAGCAGTACTTC